One and the same sample provided the 18 T cell receptor beta chains below, sequenced in a study of breast tumors, draining lymph nodes, adjacent tissues. Using its own MiXCR run on the multiplex PCR reads, TCRdb lists one record per CDR3 protein. The table includes about 140,000 distinct CDR3 sequences, approximately 30% detected once. Breast cancer patients provided tissue from their axillary draining lymph nodes. Material for sequencing was axillary lymph node tissue. The receptor set was obtained from a female donor with breast cancer. Some clones in this sample may be carry-over from other donors' samples.

This clonotype was counted ten times or more. This sequence joins TRBV5-1 and TRBJ2-1; 9 nucleotides agree with TRBD2. Germline CDR1 and CDR2: SGHRS and YFSETQ. Trimming removed 0 bases from V and 3 bases from J; junction bases left unmatched: 4. The CDR3 is made up of 16 amino acids. As DNA, the CDR3 is TGCGCCAGCAGCTTGGGCGGGGGGGCCCTCTACAATGAGCAGTTCTTC. It is translated as CASSLGGGALYNEQFF.

Written as DNA, the CDR3 is TGTGCCAGCAGCCGGACAGGGCGAGAGCAGTATTTT. As protein: CASSRTGREQYF. The chain couples TRBV7-3 to TRBJ2-3; 8 positions match TRBD1. Trimming cost V 5 bases and J 11 bases; bases outside gene matches: 6. CDR3 length: 12 residues. Germline-derived CDR1 and CDR2 are SGHTA and FQGTGA.

In this sample, this clonotype turned up a few times. The chain joins TRBV6-5 to TRBJ1-5, with 7 bases that match TRBD1. In germline, CDR1 is MNHEY, CDR2 SVGAGI. The junction had 12 bases not matched to a gene; V was cut back by 6 bases and J by 7 bases. CDR3 length: 15 amino acids. In nucleotides, the CDR3 is TGTGCCAGCAGCCGAGACAGGGAAATTAGACAGCCCCAGCATTTT. Amino acids: CASSRDREIRQPQHF.

This clonotype was found a few times. A single base separates this from a much larger clone, so it may be a read error. The chain is built from TRBV6-5 and TRBJ2-7; 7 nucleotides align to TRBD1. Germline V lookup: CDR1 MNHEY, CDR2 SVGAGI. CDR3 length: 15 residues. This chain's CDR3 is CASSHSTGSPYEQYF. The CDR3 region has the DNA TGTGCCAGCAGTCACTCGACAGGGAGCCCCTACGAGCAGTACTTC.

This clonotype was picked up one time. The V gene is TRBV9, the J gene TRBJ1-5, with 8 bases aligning to TRBD1. CDR1 is SGDLS and CDR2 is YYNGEE in the germline V gene. After removal of 4 bases from V and 3 bases from J, the junction contained 12 bases not matched to a gene. This CDR3 has 17 amino acids. In DNA form, the CDR3 reads TGTGCCAGCAGCCCTGAGACGACAGGGGTCTTCAATCAGCCCCAGCATTTT. Residues: CASSPETTGVFNQPQHF.

This clonotype showed up many times. The rearrangement uses TRBV3-1 and TRBJ1-2; D is uncertain. Trimming took 4 bases from V and 7 from J, leaving 22 bases between them. The CDR3 spans 16 residues. Germline CDR1 LGHDT, CDR2 YNNKEL (reference sequence). Written as DNA, the CDR3 is TGTGCCAGCAGCCGTAACCCGACCGAGGGCTTGTCTGGCTACACCTTC. Translating gives CASSRNPTEGLSGYTF. The full variable domain, completed using reference TRBV3-1 and TRBJ1-2, is DTAVSQTPKYLVTQMGNDKSIKCEQNLGHDTMYWYKQDSKKFLKIMFSYNNKELIINETVPNRFSPKSPDKAHLNLHINSLELGDSAVYFCASSRNPTEGLSGYTFGSGTRLTVV.

This clonotype was counted ten times or more. V is TRBV20-1 and J is TRBJ2-2; D gene unclear. CDR1 is DFQATT, CDR2 SNEGSKA, per germline (reference sequence). V lost 1 base to trimming and J lost 7 bases, with 10 bases between them. The CDR3 spans 13 residues. DNA of the CDR3: TGCAGTGCTAGAGCCCGTTTCGGCGGGGAGCTGTTTTTT. This sequence encodes CSARARFGGELFF.

The genes are TRBV19 and TRBJ1-6; 7 nucleotides align to TRBD1. This CDR3 comprises 17 residues. In germline, CDR1 is LNHDA, CDR2 SQIVND (reference sequence). The DNA of the CDR3 is TGTGCTAGAGAATATACGGACAGGAGCTCCTATAATTCACCCCTCCACTTT. Its protein product is CAREYTDRSSYNSPLHF.

Regarding this clonotype: A much larger clonotype is one base distant, so this may be a read error. The chain uses TRBV6-1 and TRBJ2-1; D not certain. The CDR3 has 12 amino acids. The germline V and J ends were trimmed by 5 bases and 2 bases, with 4 bases remaining between them. Germline lookup yields CDR1 MNHNS and CDR2 SASEGT. The CDR3 DNA follows: TGTGCCAGCAGTCAGACCTACAATGAGCAGTTCTTC. Its protein is CASSQTYNEQFF.

This rearrangement joins TRBV28 to TRBJ2-1, with 8 bases identical to TRBD2. Germline V gene sequence: CDR1 MDHEN, CDR2 SYDVKM. V lost 2 bases to trimming and J lost 7 bases; unmatched junction nucleotides: 10. The CDR3 extends over 16 amino acids. The CDR3 loop is CASSLGRGGHRNEQFF. CDR3 DNA: TGTGCCAGCAGTTTAGGCCGGGGGGGCCATAGGAATGAGCAGTTCTTC.

Many counts were recorded for this clonotype. V usage is TRBV5-1 and J usage is TRBJ1-4; 8 positions match TRBD1. This CDR3 has 15 amino acids. Germline V CDR1 and CDR2: SGHRS, YFSETQ. V dropped 0 bases and J dropped 4; count of bases not matched to a gene: 2. Here the CDR3 reads CASSLGQGYNEKLFF. The CDR3 DNA follows: TGCGCCAGCAGCTTGGGACAGGGGTATAATGAAAAACTGTTTTTT.

Note on this clonotype: The CDR3 ends on some other residue instead of the conserved phenylalanine or tryptophan, so this is likely a read error. The limits of the CDR3 on the DNA are not certain, so only TCRdb's listed CDR3 is given. The chain recombines TRBV7-9 with TRBJ2-7; TRBD2, the table's D call, was not compared with the DNA. Germline V gene sequence: CDR1 SEHNR, CDR2 FQNEAQ (reference sequence). Both ends counted, the CDR3 spans 9 residues. The CDR3 reads CASSLALAG.

Note on this clonotype: One end of the junction is discordant with germline, which a read error may explain. The chain couples TRBV18 to TRBJ2-1, with D maybe TRBD1 (6 bases). CDR1 is KGHSH and CDR2 is LQKENI in the germline V gene. This CDR3 has 12 residues. The CDR3 DNA follows: TGTGTCAGCTCACTACAGGGCAATGAACAGTTCTTC. This codes for CVSSLQGNEQFF.

The chain links TRBV30 to TRBJ2-4; possibly TRBD1 for D (6 bases). CDR3 length: 13 amino acids. Germline V lookup: CDR1 GTSNPN, CDR2 SVGIG (reference sequence). The V end was cut by 0 bases, the J end by 4 bases, with 7 bases between. CDR3 amino acids: CAWSVQGKNIQYF. The CDR3 DNA follows: TGTGCCTGGAGTGTACAGGGAAAAAACATTCAGTACTTC. Full variable domain (outside the CDR3, taken from reference TRBV30 and TRBJ2-4): SQTIHQWPATLVQPVGSPLSLECTVEGTSNPNLYWYRQAAGRGLQLLFYSVGIGQISSEVPQNLSASRPQDRQFILSSKKLLLSDSGFYLCAWSVQGKNIQYFGAGTRLSVL.

J is TRBJ2-7 and V is TRBV9, with 14 bases that match TRBD2. Per the germline V gene, CDR1 is SGDLS and CDR2 is YYNGEE. The J segment lost 7 bases and the V segment lost 3 bases, leaving 6 bases of the junction unmatched. This CDR3 contains 15 residues. This CDR3 reads CASSDGLAGGREQYF. CDR3 sequence (DNA): TGTGCCAGCAGCGATGGACTAGCGGGAGGCAGGGAGCAGTACTTC.

This sequence joins TRBV10-3 and TRBJ1-2, with 9 bases identical to TRBD1. Germline CDR1 is ENHRY and CDR2 is SYGVKD. The J segment lost 8 bases and the V segment lost 0 bases, leaving 4 bases of the junction unmatched. There are 14 residues in the CDR3. The CDR3 sequence: CAISESDRGGGYTF. CDR3 bases: TGTGCCATCAGTGAGTCGGACAGGGGTGGAGGCTACACCTTC.

This clonotype was observed at least ten times. CDR3 DNA sequence: TGTGCCAGTAGTAGGTCCTACTCCGCAGATACGCAGTATTTT. This encodes CASSRSYSADTQYF. The gene calls are TRBV19 and TRBJ2-3; no clear D. The CDR3 totals 14 residues. Looked up from germline, CDR1 is LNHDA and CDR2 is SQIVND (reference sequence). V was clipped by 4 bases and J by 4 bases, with 12 bases between them.

This clonotype was detected many times. The chain links TRBV20-1 to TRBJ1-2; D gene uncertain. V was clipped by 6 bases and J by 8 bases, with 13 bases between them. The CDR3 covers 11 residues. CDR1 and CDR2 from the germline V gene are DFQATT and SNEGSKA (reference sequence). The CDR3 bases are TGCAGTGCGGGCCCCTTAGCGGGCTACACCTTC. Its protein product is CSAGPLAGYTF.